This T cell receptor beta chain was sequenced for a study of control samples from healthy donors and cancer patients. With 5 bases removed from V and 1 base from J, the gap between germline ends came to 9 bases. Germline V lookup: CDR1 SGHRS, CDR2 YFSETQ. This CDR3 is built from 13 residues. Some clones are missing from TCRdb's copy, which holds only in-frame ones; the method was immunoSEQ multiplex PCR. This sample yields approximately 160,000 clones, of which under 95% are seen a single time; over 1.3% belongs to the top ten. This sequence joins TRBV5-1 and TRBJ2-5; D remains ambiguous. Sequences were obtained from blood. The source is a woman under 30 in good health. The CDR3 coding sequence is TGCGCCAGCAGTTTAACGGTCCAAGAGACCCAGTACTTC. Its protein is CASSLTVQETQYF.